The rows below give T cell receptor beta chains drawn from one sample of a study of T-cell memory formation after mild COVID-19. TCRdb re-derived calls from the 5' RACE reads in MiXCR, one entry per CDR3 protein. The sample holds 85,000 to 120,000 distinct CDR3 sequences; over 10% are singletons and the top ten take 27%. Sequenced: PBMCs or a T cell subset sorted from them (not recorded which). All receptors derive from an adult woman who had mild COVID-19 (a few samples of this study predate the infection). Cell type and time point are not known. Each CDR3 is given with its conserved first and last residue. The D gene is left open where the match is weak. The size of a clone is reported for some rows only, either as once, few or many, or as a class for expanded clones.

v_gene: TRBV13
d_gene: TRBD1
j_gene: TRBJ2-3
len: 17
abundance: few
CDR3aa: CASSLMAGGSATDTQYF
CDR3nt: TGTGCCAGCAGCTTAATGGCAGGGGGTTCAGCCACAGATACGCAGTATTTT

v_gene: TRBV21-1
d_gene: NA
j_gene: TRBJ1-2
len: 15
abundance: NA
CDR3aa: CASSLAPDLAYGYTF
CDR3nt: TGTGCCAGCAGCCTTGCCCCAGACCTAGCCTATGGCTACACCTTC

v_gene: TRBV12-3/TRBV12-4
d_gene: NA
j_gene: TRBJ2-1
len: 11
abundance: few
CDR3aa: CASGGTDEQFF
CDR3nt: TGTGCGTCGGGTGGAACGGATGAGCAGTTCTTC

v_gene: TRBV7-6
d_gene: NA
j_gene: TRBJ2-7
len: 14
abundance: few
CDR3aa: CASSIGTLGYEQYF
CDR3nt: TGTGCCAGCAGCATCGGGACACTAGGCTACGAGCAGTACTTC

v_gene: TRBV11-2
d_gene: TRBD2
j_gene: TRBJ2-5
len: 16
abundance: NA
CDR3aa: CASSLWVAGPPETQYF
CDR3nt: TGTGCCAGCAGCTTATGGGTAGCGGGGCCTCCGGAGACCCAGTACTTC

v_gene: TRBV27
d_gene: NA
j_gene: TRBJ1-5
len: 14
abundance: few
CDR3aa: CASSFGASNQPQHF
CDR3nt: TGTGCCAGCAGTTTCGGGGCCTCCAATCAGCCCCAGCATTTT

v_gene: TRBV19
d_gene: TRBD1
j_gene: TRBJ2-1
len: 16
abundance: NA
CDR3aa: CASSIVGTGGYNEQFF
CDR3nt: TGTGCCAGTAGTATAGTCGGGACAGGGGGCTACAATGAGCAGTTCTTC

v_gene: TRBV7-9
d_gene: NA
j_gene: TRBJ2-3
len: 14
abundance: NA
CDR3aa: CASSLLATTDTQYF
CDR3nt: TGTGCCAGCAGCTTATTAGCTACGACAGATACGCAGTATTTT

v_gene: TRBV12-3/TRBV12-4
d_gene: NA
j_gene: TRBJ2-3
len: 12
abundance: many
CDR3aa: CASSLYTDTQYF
CDR3nt: TGTGCCAGCAGTTTGTATACAGATACGCAGTATTTT

v_gene: TRBV7-7
d_gene: NA
j_gene: TRBJ2-1
len: 14
abundance: few
CDR3aa: CASSLQGTHNEQFF
CDR3nt: TGTGCTAGCTCGCTTCAGGGGACCCACAATGAGCAGTTCTTC

v_gene: TRBV29-1
d_gene: NA
j_gene: TRBJ2-5
len: 15
abundance: many
CDR3aa: CSVVGGGSDQETQYF
CDR3nt: TGCAGCGTTGTTGGGGGGGGCAGCGACCAAGAGACCCAGTACTTC

v_gene: TRBV15
d_gene: NA
j_gene: TRBJ1-5
len: 15
abundance: NA
CDR3aa: CATSPPDSKNQPQHF
CDR3nt: TGTGCCACCAGCCCCCCGGACAGCAAAAATCAGCCCCAGCATTTT

v_gene: TRBV7-2
d_gene: NA
j_gene: TRBJ1-1
len: 15
abundance: few
CDR3aa: CASSFLDRLGTEAFF
CDR3nt: TGTGCCAGCAGCTTTTTAGACAGGTTGGGTACTGAAGCTTTCTTT

v_gene: TRBV11-2
d_gene: NA
j_gene: TRBJ2-7
len: 13
abundance: many
CDR3aa: CASVFPGAEEQYF
CDR3nt: TGTGCCAGCGTTTTTCCGGGGGCGGAAGAGCAGTACTTC

v_gene: TRBV7-8
d_gene: NA
j_gene: TRBJ1-5
len: 16
abundance: NA
CDR3aa: CASSLAGLGSNQPQHF
CDR3nt: TGTGCCAGCAGCTTAGCGGGGCTCGGTAGCAATCAGCCCCAGCATTTT

v_gene: TRBV5-1
d_gene: NA
j_gene: TRBJ2-5
len: 16
abundance: NA
CDR3aa: CASSGLEEEVWETQYF
CDR3nt: TGCGCCAGCAGCGGGTTGGAGGAGGAGGTTTGGGAGACCCAGTACTTC

v_gene: TRBV10-3
d_gene: NA
j_gene: TRBJ2-1
len: 15
abundance: NA
CDR3aa: CAISREKGPGNEQFF
CDR3nt: TGTGCCATCAGTCGCGAGAAGGGACCCGGGAATGAGCAGTTCTTC

v_gene: TRBV20-1
d_gene: TRBD2
j_gene: TRBJ2-1
len: 13
abundance: many
CDR3aa: CSTGTTLYNEQFF
CDR3nt: TGCAGTACGGGGACTACCCTATACAATGAGCAGTTCTTC

v_gene: TRBV7-8
d_gene: TRBD2
j_gene: TRBJ2-2
len: 15
abundance: few
CDR3aa: CASSFLAGGNWELFF
CDR3nt: TGTGCCAGCAGCTTTCTAGCGGGGGGGAACTGGGAGCTGTTTTTT

v_gene: TRBV7-3
d_gene: NA
j_gene: TRBJ1-5
len: 19
abundance: many
CDR3aa: CASSLAVQGKPSYRQPQHF
CDR3nt: TGTGCCAGCAGCTTGGCCGTCCAGGGGAAACCCTCATATAGGCAGCCCCAGCATTTT

v_gene: TRBV27
d_gene: NA
j_gene: TRBJ2-7
len: 13
abundance: NA
CDR3aa: CASSLEGIGEQYF
CDR3nt: TGTGCCAGCAGTTTGGAGGGTATTGGCGAGCAGTACTTC